The text below deals with one TCR beta chain. This sample stems from a study of shared clonotypes between healthy human individuals. This CDR3 spans 15 amino acids. The V segment lost 0 bases and the J segment 4 bases; nucleotides outside the gene matches: 2. CDR1 is SGHRS, CDR2 YFSETQ, per germline. CD4+ cell separation produced CD45RA+ naive and CD45RA-negative memory subsets. The method was immunoSEQ multiplex PCR; TCRdb's version includes in-frame clones alone and lacks a portion of them. The sample shows 2 million to 2.5 million clones, 85% to 95% of them seen only once. The chain uses TRBV5-1 and TRBJ2-3, with 10 bases identical to TRBD1. The specimen was naive CD4+ T cells from PBMCs. As to subset: CD45RA+ positively selected. The origin of this receptor is a man between 18 and 29 years old in good health. Some clones in this sample may be carry-over from other donors' samples. The CDR3 DNA follows: TGCGCCAGCAGCTTGGGGACAGGGGGTCCAGATACGCAGTATTTT. Protein product: CASSLGTGGPDTQYF.